A single sample gave rise to the 17 T cell receptor beta chains below, sequenced in a study of post-analysis software for immune sequencing data. The authors incorporated unique molecular identifiers into the TCR beta cDNA libraries. A single record per CDR3 protein comes from TCRdb applying MiXCR to the PCR reads. The sample holds about 460,000 distinct CDR3 sequences; roughly 45% are singletons and the top ten take about 12%. Their antigen targets remain unknown. The study's findings and limits: About five TRBV segments (TRBV5-6, TRBV5-1 and TRBV20-1 among them) occurred more frequently in patients than in controls.

Sequenced sample: blood. The receptors stem from a girl between 5 and 17 years old with multiple sclerosis.

The table lists this clonotype with a few counts. Written as DNA, the CDR3 is TGTGCCACCAGTGACCCCGGGACGGCGGATACGCAGTATTTT. Its translation: CATSDPGTADTQYF. V is TRBV24-1 and J is TRBJ2-3; D is perhaps TRBD1 or TRBD2 (5 bases each). CDR1 KGHDR and CDR2 SFDVKD come from the germline V gene. Trimming stripped 4 bases from V and 6 bases from J, with 13 bases between. CDR3 size: 14 residues.

This clonotype has a handful of counts. The CDR3: CASQTGTGGNIQYF. In DNA, the CDR3 is TGTGCCAGTCAGACCGGGACAGGGGGAAACATTCAGTACTTC. This chain uses TRBV12-3 or TRBV12-4 with TRBJ2-4, with 11 bases matching TRBD1. Unmatched junction bases numbered 7, after V lost 9 bases and J lost 6 bases. The CDR3 loop spans 14 amino acids.

This clonotype was counted only a few times. The chain uses TRBV5-1 and TRBJ2-7; TRBD1 agrees at 8 bases. This CDR3 spans 14 amino acids. The V segment lost 4 bases and the J segment 5 bases; nucleotides outside the gene matches: 8. CDR1 is SGHRS and CDR2 is YFSETQ in the germline V gene. CDR3 nucleotide sequence: TGCGCCAGCAGCCCGGACAGGGTTTGGGACGAGCAGTACTTC. As protein: CASSPDRVWDEQYF.

About this clonotype itself: Compared with germline, one end of the junction differs, possibly owing to a read error. The chain carries TRBV7-3 and TRBJ1-2; tentatively, D is TRBD1 (5 bases). The CDR3 totals 16 residues. Germline CDR1 SGHTA, CDR2 FQGTGA. The CDR3 nucleotides are TGTGCCGGCAGCTTGTTGGTCGGGGGGGAAAGCTATGGCTACACCTTC. Protein: CAGSLLVGGESYGYTF.

There are a few counts of this clonotype. The chain has TRBV12-3 or TRBV12-4 and TRBJ2-7, with 10 bases fitting TRBD1. V was pared by 5 bases and J by 3 bases, with 4 bases of the junction left unmatched. The CDR3 is made up of 14 amino acids. CDR3 coding DNA: TGTGCCAGCAGTCGACAGGGGGCGGGCTACGAGCAGTACTTC. It codes for CASSRQGAGYEQYF.

Only a few counts were recorded for this clonotype. The chain is built from TRBV20-1 and TRBJ2-3; 10 bases map to TRBD2. The CDR3 is made up of 16 amino acids. CDR1 is DFQATT and CDR2 is SNEGSKA in the germline V gene (reference sequence). Germline trimming cut 4 bases from V and 0 bases from J; bases unmatched to any gene: 7. This CDR3 is CSANSGGTTSTDTQYF. In nucleotides, the CDR3 is TGCAGTGCTAATAGCGGGGGGACTACTAGCACAGATACGCAGTATTTT.

This rearrangement joins TRBV7-3 to TRBJ2-3, with 9 bases that match TRBD1. J was trimmed by 4 bases and V by 5 bases; bases with no gene match: 7. The CDR3 runs 15 residues. CDR1 is SGHTA, CDR2 FQGTGA, per germline. The CDR3: CASSPGTGKADTQYF. The CDR3 DNA follows: TGTGCCAGCAGCCCCGGGACAGGGAAGGCAGATACGCAGTATTTT.

This chain joins TRBV6-5 and TRBJ1-4; D uncertain. Germline-derived CDR1 and CDR2 are MNHEY and SVGAGI. This CDR3 contains 13 residues. V was cut by 7 bases and J by 5 bases, with 11 bases left in between. CDR3 DNA: TGTGCCAGCAAAAGGACTGTCAATGAAAAACTGTTTTTT. Translated, it gives CASKRTVNEKLFF.

V is TRBV4-3 and J is TRBJ2-1; 8 bases map to TRBD2. The V gene's germline CDR1 is LGHNA and CDR2 YSLEER. The junction had 9 bases not matched to a gene; V was cut back by 1 base and J by 4 bases. This CDR3 contains 17 residues. CDR3 loop: CASSQATGTRDYNEQFF. In DNA, the CDR3 is TGCGCCAGCAGCCAAGCTACCGGGACTAGGGATTACAATGAGCAGTTCTTC.

This clonotype was observed a few times. This chain uses TRBV20-1 with TRBJ2-7; 7 nucleotides agree with TRBD2. This CDR3 has 13 residues. Germline trimming cut 4 bases from V and 3 bases from J; bases unmatched to any gene: 6. Per the germline V gene, CDR1 is DFQATT and CDR2 is SNEGSKA (reference sequence). The CDR3 sequence: CSATQRGFYEQYF. As DNA, the CDR3 is TGCAGTGCTACCCAGCGGGGTTTCTACGAGCAGTACTTC.

The chain joins TRBV20-1 to TRBJ2-5; 11 positions agree with TRBD2. The germline V gene has CDR1 DFQATT and CDR2 SNEGSKA (reference sequence). This CDR3 is 15 amino acids long. J was trimmed by 11 bases and V by 6 bases; bases with no gene match: 17. CDR3 DNA sequence: TGCAGTGCCAAGCCTAGCGGGAGGTCCTACAATGAGCAGTACTTC. As protein: CSAKPSGRSYNEQYF.

The V gene is TRBV29-1, the J gene TRBJ1-1, with TRBD1 identical over 9 bases. Trimming took 6 bases from V and 3 from J; bases not matched to a gene: 5. This CDR3 region has 13 residues. Germline CDR1 reads SQVTM; CDR2 reads ANQGSEA. The CDR3 spells CSVVRDRDTEAFF. For the CDR3, the DNA is TGCAGCGTAGTCCGGGACAGGGACACTGAAGCTTTCTTT.

The rearrangement uses TRBV5-1 and TRBJ2-2; TRBD2 aligns across 8 bases. CDR1 and CDR2 from the germline V gene are SGHRS and YFSETQ. The ends lost 1 base at V and 4 bases at J; junction bases unmatched: 6. The CDR3 totals 16 residues. The CDR3 sequence: CASSLNTGGPTGELFF. The CDR3 nucleotides read TGCGCCAGCAGCTTGAATACGGGAGGGCCCACCGGGGAGCTGTTTTTT.

The chain combines TRBV28 with TRBJ2-7; 10 bases line up with TRBD1. This CDR3 region has 16 residues. V dropped 6 bases and J dropped 2; count of bases not matched to a gene: 10. Germline lookup yields CDR1 MDHEN and CDR2 SYDVKM. The CDR3: CASSPYSGQGTYEQYF. In DNA form, the CDR3 reads TGTGCCAGCAGCCCTTACTCGGGACAGGGGACCTACGAGCAGTACTTC.

This CDR3 reads CSARRRTSGSYEQYF. The CDR3 nucleotides read TGCAGTGCTAGACGTCGGACTAGCGGGAGTTACGAGCAGTACTTC. The chain links TRBV20-1 to TRBJ2-7; 13 positions match TRBD2. Per germline, CDR1 DFQATT and CDR2 SNEGSKA (reference sequence). The CDR3 length is 15 residues. J lost 4 bases, V lost 2 bases, and 5 bases had no gene match.

The gene calls are TRBV5-1 and TRBJ2-7; 7 bases agree with TRBD1. Per the germline V gene, CDR1 is SGHRS and CDR2 is YFSETQ. J gave up 2 bases and V 3 bases, and 8 bases lay outside the gene matches. The CDR3 spans 15 residues. The chain's CDR3 is CASSSGRTGAYEQYF. The CDR3 bases are TGCGCCAGCAGCTCGGGCCGGACAGGAGCCTACGAGCAGTACTTC.

In this sample, this clonotype turned up a few times. This sequence joins TRBV13 and TRBJ1-1; 9 bases fit TRBD1. In germline, CDR1 is PRHDT, CDR2 FYEKMQ (reference sequence). This CDR3 region has 15 residues. V lost 1 base to trimming and J lost 1 base; unmatched junction nucleotides: 1. CDR3 loop: CASSLAGQGNTEAFF. The DNA of the CDR3 is TGTGCCAGCAGCTTAGCGGGACAGGGGAACACTGAAGCTTTCTTT.